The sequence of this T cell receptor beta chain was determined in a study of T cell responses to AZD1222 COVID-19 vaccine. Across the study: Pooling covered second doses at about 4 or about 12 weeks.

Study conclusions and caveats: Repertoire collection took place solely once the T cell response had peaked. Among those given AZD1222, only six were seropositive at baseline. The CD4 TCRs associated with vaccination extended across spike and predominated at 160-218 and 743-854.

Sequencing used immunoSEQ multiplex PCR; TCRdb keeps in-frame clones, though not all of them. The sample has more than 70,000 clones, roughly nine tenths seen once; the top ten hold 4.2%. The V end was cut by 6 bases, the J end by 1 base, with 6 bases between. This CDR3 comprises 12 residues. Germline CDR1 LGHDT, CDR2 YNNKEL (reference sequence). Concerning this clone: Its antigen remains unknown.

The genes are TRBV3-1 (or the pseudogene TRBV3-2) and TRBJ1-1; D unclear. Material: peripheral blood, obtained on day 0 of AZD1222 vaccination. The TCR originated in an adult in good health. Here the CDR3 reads CASSPSNTEAFF. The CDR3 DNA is TGTGCCAGCAGTCCTTCGAACACTGAAGCTTTCTTT.